The 10 T cell receptor beta chains given below trace back to one sample, sequenced in a study of response to subunit inactivated influenza vaccine. From the RT-PCR reads, TCRdb called clonotypes with MiXCR, one entry per CDR3 protein. The sample shows under 950,000 distinct CDR3 sequences, less than 25% of them seen only once. Sequencing was performed on PBMCs from blood, taken 4 to 6 days after vaccination. These TCRs come from a man aged 50 or older who received an inactivated influenza vaccine.

The chain recombines TRBV30 with TRBJ2-1; tentatively, D is TRBD2 (6 bases). Germline-derived CDR1 and CDR2 are GTSNPN and SVGIG (reference sequence). CDR3 length equals 15 residues. V dropped 2 bases and J dropped 7 bases, with 18 bases sitting between them. The CDR3 spells CAWSPGLPGENEQFF. In DNA, the CDR3 is TGTGCCTGGAGTCCCGGGCTACCGGGGGAAAATGAGCAGTTCTTC.

A few counts support this clonotype. The chain carries TRBV20-1 and TRBJ2-1; 7 bases line up with TRBD2. Germline V gives CDR1 DFQATT, CDR2 SNEGSKA (reference sequence). The J segment lost 2 bases and the V segment lost 3 bases, leaving 7 bases of the junction unmatched. This CDR3 has 15 amino acids. CDR3 loop: CSASPAGSAYNEQFF. DNA of the CDR3: TGCAGTGCTAGCCCAGCGGGATCCGCCTACAATGAGCAGTTCTTC.

This chain joins TRBV28 and TRBJ1-1; tentative D call: TRBD1 (5 bases). Germline V CDR1 and CDR2: MDHEN, SYDVKM. The CDR3 covers 13 residues. V lost 7 bases, J lost 0 bases, and 9 bases lay in between. As DNA, the CDR3 is TGTGCCAGCACCGGGACGGTGAACACTGAAGCTTTCTTT. Translation: CASTGTVNTEAFF.

In this sample, this clonotype turned up a few times. The chain links TRBV6-1 to TRBJ2-5; no firm D call. Germline CDR1 and CDR2: MNHNS and SASEGT. The CDR3 is 15 residues long. Trimming shortened V by 6 bases and J by 1 base, and 15 bases separated the two germline ends. CDR3 nucleotide sequence: TGTGCCAGCAGAACCCTCGGACGGCTCCAAGAGACCCAGTACTTC. It encodes CASRTLGRLQETQYF.

In its sample, this clonotype was seen many times. The rearrangement links TRBV7-2 to TRBJ2-3; unclear D gene. The V gene lost 5 bases and the J gene lost 0 bases, with 9 bases spanning the gap. The CDR3 runs to 14 residues. The germline gives CDR1 SGHTA, CDR2 FQGNSA. The CDR3 bases are TGTGCCAGCAGCCCCATGAAGAGCACAGATACGCAGTATTTT. Protein: CASSPMKSTDTQYF.

This clonotype occurred a few times. The rearrangement joins TRBV20-1 to TRBJ1-4; tentatively, D is TRBD1 (5 bases). The CDR3 contains 14 residues. Germline CDR1 and CDR2: DFQATT and SNEGSKA (reference sequence). Deletions cut 0 bases from V and 2 bases from J, with 7 bases between. The CDR3 DNA is TGCAGTGCTAGAGATCCAGGGACTAATGAAAAACTGTTTTTT. Its protein product is CSARDPGTNEKLFF.

The J gene is TRBJ2-1, the V gene TRBV6-6; the D gene is possibly TRBD2 (7 bases). V was trimmed by 11 bases and J by 4 bases, leaving 15 bases between them. The CDR3 runs 13 residues. Germline lookup yields CDR1 MNHNY and CDR2 SVGAGI (reference sequence). The CDR3: CASTGGPYNEQFF. The CDR3 DNA reads as TGTGCCTCGACGGGGGGCCCTTACAATGAGCAGTTCTTC.

This clonotype was detected a few times. The chain has TRBV29-1 and TRBJ2-5; D tentatively fits TRBD1 or TRBD2 (5 bases each). Trimming cost V 7 bases and J 5 bases, with 29 bases left between them. Germline V gene data show CDR1 as SQVTM and CDR2 as ANQGSEA. This CDR3 is 17 amino acids long. CDR3 nucleotide sequence: TGCAGCGCCGTACAAGGGGCCCGGGAAAGTAGAAGGGAGACCCAGTACTTC. Translation: CSAVQGARESRRETQYF.

This clonotype came up a few times. This chain connects TRBV28 to TRBJ2-1; 9 bases are shared with TRBD2. Germline CDR1 reads MDHEN; CDR2 reads SYDVKM. J was trimmed by 7 bases and V by 5 bases; bases with no gene match: 9. CDR3 length: 15 residues. The CDR3 protein is CASSPLAGVNNEQFF. The CDR3 region has the DNA TGTGCCAGCAGTCCCTTAGCGGGAGTGAATAATGAGCAGTTCTTC. Full variable domain (remainder filled in from reference TRBV28 and TRBJ2-1): DVKVTQSSRYLVKRTGEKVFLECVQDMDHENMFWYRQDPGLGLRLIYFSYDVKMKEKGDIPEGYSVSREKKERFSLILESASTNQTSMYLCASSPLAGVNNEQFFGPGTRLTVL.

Only a few counts were recorded for this clonotype. The chain employs TRBV7-9 and TRBJ2-6, with D tentatively TRBD2 (6 bases). Deletions cut 5 bases from V and 0 bases from J, with 11 bases between. CDR1 SEHNR and CDR2 FQNEAQ come from the germline V gene (reference sequence). The CDR3 totals 16 residues. The CDR3 loop reads CASSRDSFSGANVLTF. Here the CDR3 DNA reads TGTGCCAGCAGCCGGGACTCTTTCTCTGGGGCCAACGTCCTGACTTTC. Looking up the rest from reference TRBV7-9 and TRBJ2-6 gives the full variable domain: DTGVSQNPRHKITKRGQNVTFRCDPISEHNRLYWYRQTLGQGPEFLTYFQNEAQLEKSRLLSDRFSAERPKGSFSTLEIQRTEQGDSAMYLCASSRDSFSGANVLTFGAGSRLTVL.